The clone carrying this T cell receptor beta chain was seen many times. The source of the sample is a study of blood T cells in healthy people across ages. The trim removed 1 base at V and 2 bases at J, leaving 8 bases unmatched. Germline values: CDR1 DFQATT, CDR2 SNEGSKA (reference sequence). The CDR3 is 16 residues long. Through a sample-barcoded 5' primer and a J-beta primer mix, a second PCR was run for about 6 to 11 cycles. A 12-random-nucleotide template-switch adaptor tagged each cDNA molecule. The study obtained at least 2.5 million CDR3-containing paired-end reads from every sample. TCRdb called the 5' RACE reads again in MiXCR, with one record for every CDR3 protein. The sample lists 650,000 to 700,000 distinct CDR3 sequences, 52% seen once, with about 14% in the top ten. Each individual donor underwent a draw of roughly 10 milliliters of peripheral blood. Per-sample PBMC isolation yielded at least 6.5 million cells.

The chain combines TRBV20-1 with TRBJ1-5; 7 nucleotides agree with TRBD1. The receptor's source is a woman of 80 years or more in good health. Sequenced material: blood. The CDR3 protein is CSARAPQGTGNQPQHF. For the CDR3, the DNA is TGCAGTGCTAGAGCCCCCCAGGGGACAGGCAATCAGCCCCAGCATTTT.